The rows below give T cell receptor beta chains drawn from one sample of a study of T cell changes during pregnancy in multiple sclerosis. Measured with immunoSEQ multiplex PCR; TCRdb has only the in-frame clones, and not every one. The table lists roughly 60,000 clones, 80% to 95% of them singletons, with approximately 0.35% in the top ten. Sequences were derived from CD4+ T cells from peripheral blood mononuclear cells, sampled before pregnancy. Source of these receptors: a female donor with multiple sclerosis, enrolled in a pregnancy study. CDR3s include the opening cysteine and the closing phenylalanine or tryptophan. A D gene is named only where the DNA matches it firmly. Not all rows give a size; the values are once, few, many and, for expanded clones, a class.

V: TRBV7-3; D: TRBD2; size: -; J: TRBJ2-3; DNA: TGTGCCAGCAGCTCCGGGGTAGCGGGAGGTATAGATACGCAGTATTTT; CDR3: CASSSGVAGGIDTQYF
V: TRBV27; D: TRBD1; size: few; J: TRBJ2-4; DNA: TGTGCCAGCGGTATGCACCAGGGGGCTGCCAAAAACATTCAGTACTTC; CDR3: CASGMHQGAAKNIQYF
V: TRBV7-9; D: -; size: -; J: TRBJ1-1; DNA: TGTGCCAGCAGCCCCCTAAAAGAAGCTTTCTTT; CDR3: CASSPLKEAFF
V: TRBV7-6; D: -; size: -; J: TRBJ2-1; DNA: TGTGCCAGCAGCACCCTTGGGCTTCTGAATGAGCAGTTCTTC; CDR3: CASSTLGLLNEQFF
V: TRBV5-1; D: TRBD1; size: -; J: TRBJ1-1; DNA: TGCGCCAGCAGCACGGGACAGACGAACACTGAAGCTTTCTTT; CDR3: CASSTGQTNTEAFF
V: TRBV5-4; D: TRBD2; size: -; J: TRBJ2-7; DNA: TGTGCCAGCAGCTTTCGGGGGACTAGCGGGTTGAAGTACTTC; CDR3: CASSFRGTSGLKYF
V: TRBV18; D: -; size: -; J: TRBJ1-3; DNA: TGTGCCAGCTCACCATCACAGGGAAGAAACACCATATATTTT; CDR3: CASSPSQGRNTIYF
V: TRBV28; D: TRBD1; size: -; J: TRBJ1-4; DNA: TGTGCCAGCAGTCCGACAGGGGCAACTAATGAAAAACTGTTTTTT; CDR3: CASSPTGATNEKLFF
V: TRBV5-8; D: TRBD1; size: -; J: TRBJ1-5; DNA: TGTGCCAGCAGCTTGCACCGGGACAGGGTGTTGAGCAATCAGCCCCAGCATTTT; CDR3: CASSLHRDRVLSNQPQHF
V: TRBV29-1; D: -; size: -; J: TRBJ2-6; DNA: TGCAGCGTTCTCTCTGGGGCCAACGTCCTGACTTTC; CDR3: CSVLSGANVLTF
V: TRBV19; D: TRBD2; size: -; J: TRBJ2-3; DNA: TGTGCCACACGCACGGTAGGACTAGCAAATAGCACAGATACGCAGTATTTT; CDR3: CATRTVGLANSTDTQYF
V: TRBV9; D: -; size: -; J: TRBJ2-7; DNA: TGTGCCAGCAGCCCGGCCGCGACTACCCTCTCCTACGAGCAGTACTTC; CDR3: CASSPAATTLSYEQYF
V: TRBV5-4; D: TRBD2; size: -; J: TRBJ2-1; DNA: TGTGCCAGCAGCCCCCCAACGGGGGGAAACAATGAGCAGTTCTTC; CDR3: CASSPPTGGNNEQFF
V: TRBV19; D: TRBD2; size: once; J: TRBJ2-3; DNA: TGTGCCAGTGGCCTAGCGGGAGAAAATACGCAGTATTTT; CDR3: CASGLAGENTQYF
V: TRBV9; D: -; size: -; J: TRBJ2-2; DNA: TGTGCCAGCAGCGACAGACAGGATCCCATGACCGGGGAGCTGTTTTTT; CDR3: CASSDRQDPMTGELFF
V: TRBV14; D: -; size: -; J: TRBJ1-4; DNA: TGTGCCAGCAGCTCCCGGGGGGGGTCGACTAATGAAAAACTGTTTTTT; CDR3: CASSSRGGSTNEKLFF
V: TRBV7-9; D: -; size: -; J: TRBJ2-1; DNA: TGTGCCAGCAGCTTAAGAGGCCCGATAAACAATGAGCAGTTCTTC; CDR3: CASSLRGPINNEQFF
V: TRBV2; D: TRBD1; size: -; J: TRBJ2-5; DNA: TGTGCCAGCAGGGGGGGACAGGGGGCTCAAGAGACCCAGTACTTC; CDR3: CASRGGQGAQETQYF
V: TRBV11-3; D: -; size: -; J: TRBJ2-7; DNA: TGTGCCAGCAGCGAAACGGGACTTACATCCTACGAGCAGTACTTC; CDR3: CASSETGLTSYEQYF
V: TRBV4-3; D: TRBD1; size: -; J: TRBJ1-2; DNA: TGCGCCAGCAGCCAAGACCTAATCACGACAGGGGGAAGCTATGGCTACACCTTC; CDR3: CASSQDLITTGGSYGYTF
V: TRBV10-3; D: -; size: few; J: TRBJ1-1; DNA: TGTGCCATCAGTGAGGGGGGGAATGGTGAAGCTTTCTTT; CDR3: CAISEGGNGEAFF
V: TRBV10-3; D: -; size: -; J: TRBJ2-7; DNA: TGTGCCATCAGTGAGTTCGACGGGTTCTCCTACGAGCAGTACTTC; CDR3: CAISEFDGFSYEQYF
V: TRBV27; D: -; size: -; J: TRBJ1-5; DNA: TGTGCCAGCAGCTCTCGGGGGGGCCCGGATAGCAATCAGCCCCAGCATTTT; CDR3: CASSSRGGPDSNQPQHF
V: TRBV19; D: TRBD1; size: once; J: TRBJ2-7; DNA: TGTGCCAGTAGTTTCCCCGGGACAGACGAGCAGTACTTC; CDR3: CASSFPGTDEQYF